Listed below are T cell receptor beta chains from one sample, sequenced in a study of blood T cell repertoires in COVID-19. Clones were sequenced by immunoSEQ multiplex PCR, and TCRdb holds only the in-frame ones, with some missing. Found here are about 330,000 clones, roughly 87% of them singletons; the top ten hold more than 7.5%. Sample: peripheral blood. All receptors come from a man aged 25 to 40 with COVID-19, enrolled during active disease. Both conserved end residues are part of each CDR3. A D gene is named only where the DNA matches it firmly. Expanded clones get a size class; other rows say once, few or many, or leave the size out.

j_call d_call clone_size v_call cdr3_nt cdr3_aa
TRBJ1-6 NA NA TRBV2 TGTGCCAGCAGTGAACAGGGCTACCTGTATAATTCACCCCTCCACTTT CASSEQGYLYNSPLHF
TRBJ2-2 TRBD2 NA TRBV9 TGTGCCAGCAGCGCGAAGCCGGGACTAGCGGGACCAATCTCCCGTCGGGACGGGGAGCTGTTTTTT CASSAKPGLAGPISRRDGELFF
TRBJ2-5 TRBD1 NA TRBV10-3 TGTGCCATCAGTCCGGGACAGGGGCAAGAGACCCAGTACTTC CAISPGQGQETQYF
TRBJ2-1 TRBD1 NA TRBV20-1 TGCATATCATCAGGGGGCAATGAGCAGTTCTTC CISSGGNEQFF
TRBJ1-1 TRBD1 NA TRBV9 TGTGCCAGCAGCGTAGCGGTGGCCAAAGGGACAGGGAACACTGAAGCTTTCTTT CASSVAVAKGTGNTEAFF
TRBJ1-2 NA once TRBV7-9 TGTGCCAGCACCTCACCACAGGGTGAGATCTATGGCTACACCTTC CASTSPQGEIYGYTF
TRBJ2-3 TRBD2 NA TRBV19 TGTGCCAGTAACCAGATCGGACTAGCGGGGGGCCGCACAGATACGCAGTATTTT CASNQIGLAGGRTDTQYF
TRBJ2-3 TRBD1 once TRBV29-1 TGCAGCGTTGAATACCGACAGGGGCCCAGCACAGATACGCAGTATTTT CSVEYRQGPSTDTQYF
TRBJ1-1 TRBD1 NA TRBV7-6 TGTGCCAGCAGCCGGGGACAGGGGAGCGACGAAGCTTTCTTT CASSRGQGSDEAFF
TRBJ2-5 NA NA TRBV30 TGTGCCTGGAGTAGACTTACCCAAGAGACCCAGTACTTC CAWSRLTQETQYF
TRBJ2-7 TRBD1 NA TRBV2 TGTGCCAGCTTAGGGGGACAGGTATTGGTCTACGAGCAGTACTTC CASLGGQVLVYEQYF
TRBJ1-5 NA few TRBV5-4 TGTGCCAGCAGCTTTGGGGGAGGGCAGGGGACTCAGCCCCAGCATTTT CASSFGGGQGTQPQHF
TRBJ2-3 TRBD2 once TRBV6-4 TGTGCCAGCAGTGAGCTAGCGGGAAGCACAGATACGCAGTATTTT CASSELAGSTDTQYF
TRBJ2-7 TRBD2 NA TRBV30 TGTGCCTGGAGTTGGACTAGTCGATCCGAGCAGTACTTC CAWSWTSRSEQYF
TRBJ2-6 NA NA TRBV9 TGTGCCAGCACCCTAACAGGGGGGAGGGTCAACGTCCTGACTTTC CASTLTGGRVNVLTF
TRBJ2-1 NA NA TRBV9 TGTGCCAGCAGCGTAGCTACAGGGATTAATGAGCAGTTCTTC CASSVATGINEQFF
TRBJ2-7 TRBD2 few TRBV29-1 TGCAGCGTACGACTAGCGGGCTACGAGCAGTACTTC CSVRLAGYEQYF
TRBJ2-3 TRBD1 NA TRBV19 TGTGCCAGTAGTAGCCCGGGACAGAGCACAGATACGCAGTATTTT CASSSPGQSTDTQYF
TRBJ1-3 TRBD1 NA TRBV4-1 TGCGCCAGCAGCCAAGAGACAGGGGAGAGTATATGGAACACCATATATTTT CASSQETGESIWNTIYF
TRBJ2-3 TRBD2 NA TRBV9 TGTGCCAGCAGCCTCACGGGCGGGGGGCGCACAGATACGCAGTATTTT CASSLTGGGRTDTQYF
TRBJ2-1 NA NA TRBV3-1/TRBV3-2 TGTGCCAGCAGCCACCGTGGGCTCGCAACGCATGAGCAGTTCTTC CASSHRGLATHEQFF
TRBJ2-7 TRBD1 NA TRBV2 TGTGCCAGCAGTCTGACAGGGGGTGCCTCCTACGAGCAGTACTTC CASSLTGGASYEQYF
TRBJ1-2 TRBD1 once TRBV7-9 TGTGCCAGCAGCCGAAGAGGGACAGAGTCAAATGGCTACACCTTC CASSRRGTESNGYTF
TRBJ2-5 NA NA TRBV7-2 TGTGCCAGCAGCTCTTATTACCAAGAGACCCAGTACTTC CASSSYYQETQYF
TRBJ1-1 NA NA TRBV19 TGTGCCAGTAGTCCAATCGAGTGGACTGAAGCTTTCTTT CASSPIEWTEAFF
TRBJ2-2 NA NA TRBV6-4 TGTGCCAGCAGTGACTCTCCTTTCACCGGGGAGCTGTTTTTT CASSDSPFTGELFF
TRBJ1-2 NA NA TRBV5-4 TGTGCCAGCAGCGGACAGACAACTTATGGCTACACCTTC CASSGQTTYGYTF
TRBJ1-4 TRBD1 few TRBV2 TGTGCCAGCCGCCGGACAGGGGGAGGAACTAATGAAAAACTGTTTTTT CASRRTGGGTNEKLFF
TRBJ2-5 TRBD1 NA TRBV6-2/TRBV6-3 TGTGCCAGCAGCTTTCTTCGGACAGGGGCACAAGAGACCCAGTACTTC CASSFLRTGAQETQYF
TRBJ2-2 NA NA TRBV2 TGTGCCAGCACTTCAGGGTACTTCGCCGGGGAGCTGTTTTTT CASTSGYFAGELFF
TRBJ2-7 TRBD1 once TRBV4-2 TGTGCCAGCAGCCAAAATTGGCAGGGGGCTTCCTACGAGCAGTACTTC CASSQNWQGASYEQYF
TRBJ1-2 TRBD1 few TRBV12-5 TGTGCTAGTGGTTGGGGAATCCACAGGGGGCAAAACTATGGCTACACCTTC CASGWGIHRGQNYGYTF
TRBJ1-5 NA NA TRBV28 TGTGCCAGCAGTTTTTTTTCGGGGTTCCGTCATTTT CASSFFSGFRHF
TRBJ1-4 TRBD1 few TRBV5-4 TGTGCCAGCAGCTTACAGGGGGCAAATGAAAAACTGTTTTTT CASSLQGANEKLFF
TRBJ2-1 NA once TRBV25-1 TGTGCCAGCCATAGGGGTGGATACAATGAGCAGTTCTTC CASHRGGYNEQFF
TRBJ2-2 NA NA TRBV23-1 TGCGCCAGCAGTCAATCCCCCATCGGGGAGCTGTTTTTT CASSQSPIGELFF
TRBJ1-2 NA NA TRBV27 TGTGCCAGCAGTTTTCGTGCTAACTATGGCTACACCTTC CASSFRANYGYTF
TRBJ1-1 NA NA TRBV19 TGTGCCAGTAGTTTCGGGTGGTTTGACACTGAAGCTTTCTTT CASSFGWFDTEAFF
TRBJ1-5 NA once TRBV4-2 TGTGCCAGCAGCCAAACTACTGACAGCTATAGCAATCAGCCCCAGCATTTT CASSQTTDSYSNQPQHF
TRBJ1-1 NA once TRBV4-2 TGTGCCAGCGAACAACAGGCGAACACTGAAGCTTTCTTT CASEQQANTEAFF
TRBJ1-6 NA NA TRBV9 TGTGCCAGCAGCGTAGCGCAGAATTCACCCCTCCACTTT CASSVAQNSPLHF
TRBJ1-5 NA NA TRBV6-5 TGTGCCAGCAGTTCTGGGGTCGGGATACAGCCCCAGCATTTT CASSSGVGIQPQHF
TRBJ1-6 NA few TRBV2 TGTGCCAGCAGTGACAGGGGCTCCTATAATTCACCCCTCCACTTT CASSDRGSYNSPLHF
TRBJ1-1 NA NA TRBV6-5 TGTGCCAGCAGACCCGTCGGCGGGCTGAACACTGAAGCTTTCTTT CASRPVGGLNTEAFF
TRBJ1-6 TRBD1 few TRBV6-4 TGTGCCAGCAGTAGGACAGGGGCGGATTCACCCCTCCACTTT CASSRTGADSPLHF
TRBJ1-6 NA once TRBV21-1 TGTGCCAGCAGCAAACGGAGGGACAGCACAGGGAATTCACCCCTCCACTTT CASSKRRDSTGNSPLHF
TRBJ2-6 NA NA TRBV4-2 TGTGCCAGCAGCCAAGATCTCCGGGTTGGGGCCAACGTCCTGACTTTC CASSQDLRVGANVLTF
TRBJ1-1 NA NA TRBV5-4 TGTGCCAGCAGCTTGGGAGGGGGGGGTAAGAACACTGAAGCTTTCTTT CASSLGGGGKNTEAFF
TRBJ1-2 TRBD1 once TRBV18 TGTGCCAGCTCACCACGTCGGGACAGAAGCTATGGCTACACCTTC CASSPRRDRSYGYTF
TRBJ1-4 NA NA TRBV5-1 TGCGCCAGCAGCTTGGCGGCAGGAAGAAATGAAAAACTGTTTTTT CASSLAAGRNEKLFF
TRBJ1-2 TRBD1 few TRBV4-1 TGCGCCAGCAGCCAAGCGACAGGGATGGACTATGGCTACACCTTC CASSQATGMDYGYTF
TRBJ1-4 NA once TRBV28 TGTGCCAGCAGTCCCGCGGCAGGGGTTAATGAAAAACTGTTTTTT CASSPAAGVNEKLFF
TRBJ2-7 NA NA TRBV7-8 TGTGCCAGCAGCTTAGCAGGGGACTACGAGCAGTACTTC CASSLAGDYEQYF